This T cell receptor beta chain was retrieved from a study of TIL therapy for anti-PD-1-resistant metastatic lung cancer. Study-level information: Tumor harvest preceded PD-1/PD-L1 blockade, followed by nivolumab treatment. Patients had a median age of nearly 55 years (range about 35-80). A handful of tumors were EGFR-mutant and two were ALK-rearranged.

CDR1 SSHAT and CDR2 FNYEAQ come from the germline V gene (reference sequence). Losses at the gene ends were 2 bases for V and 7 bases for J; bases not matched to a gene: 11. CDR3 length equals 16 residues. This clone has a handful of counts. As yet, its antigen is unknown. Findings and caveats of the study: After infusion, TIL clonotypes partly replaced peripheral T cells and declined over months.

This was the immunoSEQ v3 assay. This table comes from immunoSEQ multiplex PCR, and its TCRdb copy is limited to in-frame clones, with some not included. The repertoire holds some 60,000 clones, with about 70% as singletons. This sample's time point: pre-treatment sample, taken before nivolumab and TIL therapy. Sequenced material: blood, taken at baseline. V is TRBV7-7 and J is TRBJ2-7, with 10 bases lining up with TRBD2. The clonotype originates from a person between 25 and 80 years old with non-small cell lung cancer. As DNA, the CDR3 is TGTGCCAGCAGCTTAAGCCCCAGCGGGGGGGCGGGGGAGCAGTACTTC. As protein: CASSLSPSGGAGEQYF.